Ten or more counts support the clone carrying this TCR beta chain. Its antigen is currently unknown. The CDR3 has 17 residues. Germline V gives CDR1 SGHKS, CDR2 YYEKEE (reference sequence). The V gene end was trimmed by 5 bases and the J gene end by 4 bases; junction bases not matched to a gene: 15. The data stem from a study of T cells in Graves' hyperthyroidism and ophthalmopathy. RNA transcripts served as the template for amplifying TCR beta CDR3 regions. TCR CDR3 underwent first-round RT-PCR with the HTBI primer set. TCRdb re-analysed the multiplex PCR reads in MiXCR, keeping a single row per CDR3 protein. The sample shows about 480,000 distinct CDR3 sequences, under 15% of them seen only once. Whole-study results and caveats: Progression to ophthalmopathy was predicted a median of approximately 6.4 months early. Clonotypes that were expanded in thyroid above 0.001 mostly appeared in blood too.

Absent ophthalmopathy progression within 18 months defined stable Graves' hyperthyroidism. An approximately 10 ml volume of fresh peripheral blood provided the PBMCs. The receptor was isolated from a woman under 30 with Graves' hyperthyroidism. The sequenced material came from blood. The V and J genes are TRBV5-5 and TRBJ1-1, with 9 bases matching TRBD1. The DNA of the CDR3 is TGTGCCAGCAGAACCGGGACAGGGAGGGTTTTAAGCACTGAAGCTTTCTTT. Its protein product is CASRTGTGRVLSTEAFF.